The rows below give T cell receptor beta chains drawn from one sample of a study of OX40 agonist ivuxolimab in advanced cancers. Repertoires were generated with immunoSEQ multiplex PCR, while TCRdb's copy carries only in-frame clones and drops some. The repertoire includes about 58,000 clones, less than 90% of them detected once, and roughly 2.8% sits in the top ten. The input for sequencing was CD4+ or CD8+ T cells sorted from blood, taken in a trial of the OX40 agonist ivuxolimab. Every receptor here comes from an adult with an advanced solid tumor such as melanoma, head and neck, liver or kidney cancer. CDR3s include the opening cysteine and the closing phenylalanine or tryptophan. The D gene is left open where the match is weak. A clone size is listed for some rows: how often the clone was seen (once, few, many), or a class if it is expanded.

D gene	J gene	clone size	CDR3 length	V gene	CDR3 DNA	CDR3 protein
.	TRBJ2-2	.	16	TRBV7-9	TGTGCCAGCAGCTTAGTCAGGGCGATGAACACCGGGGAGCTGTTTTTT	CASSLVRAMNTGELFF
.	TRBJ1-5	few	14	TRBV30	TGTGCCTGGACCCCCGGGGGATCGAGACAGCCCCAGCATTTT	CAWTPGGSRQPQHF
.	TRBJ1-3	once	14	TRBV5-5	TGTGCCAGCAGCCTTCTGGGCCTTGGAAACACCATATATTTT	CASSLLGLGNTIYF
TRBD1	TRBJ2-7	.	13	TRBV28	TGTGCCAGCTTGGAGACAGGGCGGGACGAGCAGTACTTC	CASLETGRDEQYF
.	TRBJ1-5	.	15	TRBV18	TGTGCCAGCTCACCACCGGGGGGAGCCTATCAGCCCCAGCATTTT	CASSPPGGAYQPQHF
.	TRBJ1-5	.	12	TRBV30	TGTGCCTGGAGTGCCTGGGATCAGCCCCAGCATTTT	CAWSAWDQPQHF
.	TRBJ2-7	few	13	TRBV7-2	TGTGCCAGCGGCCCCTTGCAGGGCGGCGAGCAGTACTTC	CASGPLQGGEQYF
.	TRBJ1-6	once	17	TRBV27	TGTGCCAGCAGGAAAAACAGCCAGCTGGACTATAATTCACCCCTCCACTTT	CASRKNSQLDYNSPLHF
.	TRBJ2-3	once	13	TRBV11-3	TGTGCCAGCAGTATCCCTGGCACAGATACGCAGTATTTT	CASSIPGTDTQYF
.	TRBJ1-3	.	11	TRBV28	TGTGCCAGCACCGGGGAAAACACCATATATTTT	CASTGENTIYF
TRBD1	TRBJ1-2	.	13	TRBV6-6	TGTGCCAGCAGTTACCAACAGGGGGCTGGCTACACCTTC	CASSYQQGAGYTF
.	TRBJ2-2	once	15	TRBV5-6	TGTGCCAGCAGCCCAACGGGGGCTAGGACCGGGGAGCTGTTTTTT	CASSPTGARTGELFF
TRBD2	TRBJ2-5	.	20	TRBV10-1	TGCGCCAGCAGTGAGTCAGGGACTAGCGGGGGGTCCATCGGAGCAGAGACCCAGTACTTC	CASSESGTSGGSIGAETQYF
.	TRBJ2-3	.	15	TRBV5-6	TGTGCCAGCAGCTTGTTACAGGTGGGGACAGATACGCAGTATTTT	CASSLLQVGTDTQYF
.	TRBJ2-1	.	13	TRBV4-1	TGCGCCAGCAGCCCGGCTCGGGAAGGTGAGCAGTTCTTC	CASSPAREGEQFF
TRBD2	TRBJ2-3	.	15	TRBV4-1	TGCGCCAGCAGCCAAGGGGCGGGGGGGTCAGATACGCAGTATTTT	CASSQGAGGSDTQYF
.	TRBJ1-4	.	15	TRBV4-3	TGCGCCAGCAGCCAAAGTGGTGGCGGCCCAGTAAAACTGTTTTTT	CASSQSGGGPVKLFF
.	TRBJ2-3	few	18	TRBV21-1	TGTGCCAGCAGCAAAAAAAGGACCGGGACAACTAGCACAGATACGCAGTATTTT	CASSKKRTGTTSTDTQYF
TRBD1	TRBJ2-5	.	16	TRBV6-5	TGTGCCAGCAGTTACTCGGACAGGGCTCTTAAAGAGACCCAGTACTTC	CASSYSDRALKETQYF
.	TRBJ2-5	.	15	TRBV19	TGTGCCAGTAGTCCCGGGGCCTTCAAACAAGAGACCCAGTACTTC	CASSPGAFKQETQYF
.	TRBJ1-1	.	14	TRBV6-6	TGTGCCAGCAGTTACCACCCTAGGAACACTGAAGCTTTCTTT	CASSYHPRNTEAFF
.	TRBJ2-5	.	17	TRBV18	TGTGCCAGCTCACCCAATGAAGCGGATGGAGGGCAAGAGACCCAGTACTTC	CASSPNEADGGQETQYF
.	TRBJ1-2	once	14	TRBV4-2	TGTGCCAGCAGCCAAGAATACGGAGACTATGGCTACACCTTC	CASSQEYGDYGYTF
.	TRBJ1-1	.	13	TRBV11-1	TGTGCCAGCAGTTCCGACAGGAACACTGAAGCTTTCTTT	CASSSDRNTEAFF
.	TRBJ1-3	once	15	TRBV6-5	TGTGCCAGCAGTTACTACAGGGCCTCTGGAAACACCATATATTTT	CASSYYRASGNTIYF
.	TRBJ2-6	few	16	TRBV5-1	TGCGCCAGCAGCTTGACACCCCTCTCTGGGGCCAACGTCCTGACTTTC	CASSLTPLSGANVLTF
.	TRBJ1-2	.	13	TRBV7-2	TGTGCCAGCAGCCCTTGGAGGGTCTATGGCTACACCTTC	CASSPWRVYGYTF
.	TRBJ2-3	.	13	TRBV4-3	TGCGCCAGCAGCCAGCGAAAGGGAGATACGCAGTATTTT	CASSQRKGDTQYF
.	TRBJ2-7	.	15	TRBV19	TGTGCCAGTAGTATAGAAGGGGCAGGGCTGTACGAGCAGTACTTC	CASSIEGAGLYEQYF
.	TRBJ1-1	few	11	TRBV28	TGTGCCAGCAGCTACAGGGAAGAGGCTTTCTTT	CASSYREEAFF
.	TRBJ2-5	.	14	TRBV5-1	TGTGCCAGCAGCTTGGCTGAGGTGGGAGAGACCCAGTACTTC	CASSLAEVGETQYF
.	TRBJ1-2	.	12	TRBV7-8	TGTGCCAGCAGCCTACAGGAGTTGGGCTACACCTTC	CASSLQELGYTF
.	TRBJ1-1	.	13	TRBV10-3	TGTGCCATCAGTGAGTACCGGAACACTGAAGCTTTCTTT	CAISEYRNTEAFF
.	TRBJ1-2	.	14	TRBV18	TGTGCCAGCTCACCACCGGCAGGCCAGGGGGGCTACACCTTC	CASSPPAGQGGYTF
.	TRBJ1-4	.	13	TRBV5-1	TGCGCCAGCAGCTTCCGAGGGGAAGAAAAACTGTTTTTT	CASSFRGEEKLFF
TRBD1	TRBJ2-3	.	14	TRBV19	TGTGCCAGTAGCTCAGGGGGTAGCACAGATACGCAGTATTTT	CASSSGGSTDTQYF
.	TRBJ1-3	.	15	TRBV7-2	TGTGCCAGCAGCCCCGGACAGACCTCTGGAAACACCATATATTTT	CASSPGQTSGNTIYF
.	TRBJ2-7	.	14	TRBV5-6	TGTGCCAGCAGCTTGGAACGGACGTCGTCCGAGCAGTACTTC	CASSLERTSSEQYF
.	TRBJ2-2	few	15	TRBV5-6	TGTGCCAGCAGCCGATACGCTAGGGGTACCGGGGAGCTGTTTTTT	CASSRYARGTGELFF